The 14 T cell receptor beta chains in this list originate from one sample, sequenced in a study of blood T cell repertoires in COVID-19. Clones were sequenced by immunoSEQ multiplex PCR, and TCRdb holds only the in-frame ones, with some missing. The sample holds roughly 100,000 clones, around 87% seen once. Material for sequencing was peripheral blood. Receptor source: a man aged 45-65 years with active or convalescent COVID-19.

The chain carries TRBV14 and TRBJ2-3; maybe TRBD1 (6 bases). The CDR3 covers 15 residues. Germline V gene sequence: CDR1 SGHDN, CDR2 FVKESK. V was trimmed by 1 base and J by 0 bases, leaving 8 bases between them. In DNA, the CDR3 is TGTGCCAGCAGCCAAGTCACAGGGAGCACAGATACGCAGTATTTT. Translation gives CASSQVTGSTDTQYF.

V gene TRBV9 combines with J gene TRBJ2-3; TRBD2 matches at 9 bases. With V trimmed by 1 base and J by 0 bases, 6 bases remained unmatched. The CDR3 contains 17 residues. Germline lookup yields CDR1 SGDLS and CDR2 YYNGEE. DNA for the CDR3: TGTGCCAGCAGCGTAAGGCCTAGCGGGGCAAGCACAGATACGCAGTATTTT. This encodes CASSVRPSGASTDTQYF.

J is TRBJ1-5 and V is TRBV6-2 or TRBV6-3; D remains ambiguous. Germline assignment: CDR1 MNHEY and CDR2 SVGEGT. The CDR3 runs to 15 residues. The V and J ends lost 2 bases and 4 bases respectively, with 12 bases between them. The CDR3 nucleotides are TGTGCCAGCAGTTACGTGGGGAGCCAGAATCAGCCCCAGCATTTT. It codes for CASSYVGSQNQPQHF.

This rearrangement joins TRBV6-5 to TRBJ1-3, with D hard to call. This CDR3 is 14 amino acids long. Germline V lookup: CDR1 MNHEY, CDR2 SVGAGI. Deletions cut 0 bases from V and 0 bases from J, with 3 bases between. The CDR3 spells CASSYSGSGNTIYF. The CDR3 region has the DNA TGTGCCAGCAGTTACTCCGGCTCTGGAAACACCATATATTTT.

The chain carries TRBV5-4 and TRBJ2-3, with D possibly being TRBD1 (7 bases). The V end was cut by 4 bases, the J end by 6 bases, with 15 bases between. CDR3 length: 14 residues. CDR1 and CDR2 (germline): SGHNT, YYREEE (reference sequence). The CDR3 loop is CASSPEGAGDTQYF. The CDR3 nucleotides read TGTGCCAGCAGCCCGGAGGGGGCAGGCGATACGCAGTATTTT.

This chain links TRBV19 with TRBJ2-1; 10 nucleotides align to TRBD1. After removal of 8 bases from V and 9 bases from J, the junction contained 13 bases not matched to a gene. Germline V CDR1 and CDR2: LNHDA, SQIVND (reference sequence). This CDR3 is 15 amino acids long. The CDR3: CASGGGGQGIGEQFF. The CDR3 bases are TGTGCCAGTGGGGGAGGGGGACAGGGGATAGGTGAGCAGTTCTTC.

This clone has a single count. This chain uses TRBV4-3 with TRBJ1-3; 7 nucleotides match TRBD1. There are 14 residues in the CDR3. Germline-derived CDR1 and CDR2 are LGHNA and YSLEER. The V segment lost 3 bases and the J segment 1 base; nucleotides outside the gene matches: 0. In DNA form, the CDR3 reads TGCGCCAGCAGCCAGGACAGGTCTGGAAACACCATATATTTT. This encodes CASSQDRSGNTIYF.

The chain uses TRBV19 and TRBJ2-2; 9 bases are shared with TRBD2. The ends lost 5 bases at V and 2 bases at J; junction bases unmatched: 6. Per the germline V gene, CDR1 is LNHDA and CDR2 is SQIVND (reference sequence). The CDR3 consists of 16 residues. The CDR3 bases are TGTGCCAGTAGTTCCGGGACTAGCTCAAACACCGGGGAGCTGTTTTTT. Translation gives CASSSGTSSNTGELFF.

The gene calls are TRBV24-1 and TRBJ1-2, with 8 bases lining up with TRBD1. The CDR3 is 12 amino acids. Trimming cost V 7 bases and J 8 bases; bases outside gene matches: 5. CDR1 is KGHDR, CDR2 SFDVKD, per germline. The CDR3 nucleotides are TGTGCCACCAGCCTGACAGGGGAAGGCTACACCTTC. Amino acids: CATSLTGEGYTF.

The chain combines TRBV5-1 with TRBJ1-6; TRBD1 is a possible D gene (6 bases). V gave up 3 bases and J gave up 8 bases, with 12 bases separating them. The CDR3 runs 14 residues. Germline V gene data show CDR1 as SGHRS and CDR2 as YFSETQ. CDR3 sequence reads: CASSSTGKDSPLHF. CDR3 coding DNA: TGCGCCAGCAGCTCTACAGGGAAGGATTCACCCCTCCACTTT.

This rearrangement joins TRBV4-1 to TRBJ2-1; 9 bases align to TRBD1. The CDR3 runs to 15 residues. V shed 3 bases, J shed 10 bases, and the junction held 10 bases outside the gene matches. CDR1 and CDR2 (germline): MGHRA, YSYEKL. The CDR3 DNA is TGCGCCAGCAGCCATCCGGGACAGGGAGATCGCGAGCAGTTCTTC. Translating it yields CASSHPGQGDREQFF.

V usage is TRBV27 and J usage is TRBJ1-6; 9 nucleotides match TRBD1. Looked up from germline, CDR1 is MNHEY and CDR2 is SMNVEV (reference sequence). This CDR3 has 19 amino acids. Losses at the gene ends were 3 bases for V and 4 bases for J; bases not matched to a gene: 13. CDR3 in amino acids: CASSFGTMGQGVYNSPLHF. Here the CDR3 DNA reads TGTGCCAGCAGTTTCGGGACTATGGGACAGGGAGTATATAATTCACCCCTCCACTTT.

The CDR3 region is CASSQGTSGGARTDTQYF. The CDR3 nucleotides read TGTGCCAGCAGCCAAGGGACTAGCGGGGGGGCCCGCACAGATACGCAGTATTTT. The chain uses TRBV7-2 and TRBJ2-3, with 16 bases lining up with TRBD2. Germline CDR1 and CDR2: SGHTA and FQGNSA. The CDR3 runs to 18 residues. V dropped 5 bases and J dropped 1; count of bases not matched to a gene: 6. The entire variable domain, with the rest obtained from reference TRBV7-2 and TRBJ2-3, is as follows: GAGVSQSPSNKVTEKGKDVELRCDPISGHTALYWYRQSLGQGLEFLIYFQGNSAPDKSGLPSDRFSAERTGGSVSTLTIQRTQQEDSAVYLCASSQGTSGGARTDTQYFGPGTRLTVL.

DNA for the CDR3: TGTGCCAGCAAGGGACAGCTCAACACTGAAGCTTTCTTT. This gives the protein CASKGQLNTEAFF. This chain links TRBV28 with TRBJ1-1, with TRBD1 identical over 7 bases. This CDR3 has 13 residues. V was pared by 7 bases and J by 2 bases, with 4 bases of the junction left unmatched. CDR1 is MDHEN and CDR2 is SYDVKM in the germline V gene.